This record concerns one T cell receptor beta chain sequence. What it recognizes is unknown. V gave up 2 bases and J gave up 4 bases, with 20 bases separating them. The CDR3 loop spans 16 amino acids. The germline CDR1 and CDR2 sequences are SQVTM and ANQGSEA. TCRdb's table, derived via immunoSEQ multiplex PCR, lists solely in-frame clones and lacks some. Found here are about 59,000 clones, around four fifths of them singletons; the top ten hold 3.8%. Described time point: week 47, end of study. Vaccination used 300 ug of mutant IDH1 20-mer peptide per dose, with topical imiquimod. The sample originates from a study of a mutant IDH1 vaccine in newly diagnosed glioma.

V and J are TRBV29-1 and TRBJ1-1; tentative D call: TRBD1 (5 bases). Here the sequenced sample was PBMCs, taken from a glioma patient whose treatment included an IDH1 peptide vaccine. The clonotype comes from a man under 40 with glioma. CDR3 DNA: TGCAGCGTTGAAAACTGGGGGGGGACCCCACCCACTGAAGCTTTCTTT. Translated: CSVENWGGTPPTEAFF.